The next 8 T cell receptor beta chains were all read from a single sample in a study of T cell repertoires in cytomegalovirus infection. TCRdb re-analysed the reads in MiXCR, keeping a single row per CDR3 protein. The data hold roughly 990,000 distinct CDR3 sequences, with approximately 31% observed a single time. These TCRs are of unknown antigen specificity. The material was cultured CD8+ T cells from PBMCs, obtained from culture after CMV antigen stimulation. The receptors derive from a human donor in good health (CMV status not recorded). Some clones in this sample may be carry-over from other donors' samples.

V and J are TRBV9 and TRBJ1-1; 9 bases line up with TRBD1. V lost 0 bases to trimming and J lost 1 base; unmatched junction nucleotides: 7. Per germline, CDR1 SGDLS and CDR2 YYNGEE. The CDR3 extends over 17 amino acids. The CDR3 coding sequence is TGTGCCAGCAGCGTAGCTGGGACAGGGCTAGCGAACACTGAAGCTTTCTTT. This codes for CASSVAGTGLANTEAFF.

The rearrangement joins TRBV27 to TRBJ2-5; 8 bases match TRBD1. Germline values: CDR1 MNHEY, CDR2 SMNVEV (reference sequence). The CDR3 runs 15 residues. Germline trimming cut 6 bases from V and 5 bases from J; bases unmatched to any gene: 11. CDR3 DNA sequence: TGTGCCAGCAGAGGGGCTTCAGGGGGCTTGGAGACCCAGTACTTC. Translation: CASRGASGGLETQYF.

V gene TRBV7-8 combines with J gene TRBJ2-5, with TRBD2 matching 11 bases. Germline V CDR1 and CDR2: SGHVS, FQNEAQ. The CDR3 extends over 15 amino acids. V dropped 5 bases and J dropped 5; count of bases not matched to a gene: 7. For the CDR3, the DNA is TGTGCCAGCAGCCCAGTAGCGGGGGGGCCGGAGACCCAGTACTTC. Protein: CASSPVAGGPETQYF.

This clonotype was observed at least ten times. CDR3 DNA sequence: TGTGCCAGCAATCCTTGGCAGGGGATGTCCTACAATGAGCAGTTCTTC. Protein product: CASNPWQGMSYNEQFF. J is TRBJ2-1 and V is TRBV6-1, with a tentative D call TRBD1 (6 bases). The germline CDR1 and CDR2 sequences are MNHNS and SASEGT. This CDR3 is built from 16 residues. With 7 bases removed from V and 1 base from J, the gap between germline ends came to 17 bases.

The count of this clonotype is one. This rearrangement joins TRBV27 to TRBJ1-6; D not certain. CDR3 length equals 13 residues. Per the germline V gene, CDR1 is MNHEY and CDR2 is SMNVEV (reference sequence). The germline V and J ends were trimmed by 3 bases and 7 bases, with 7 bases remaining between them. In nucleotides, the CDR3 is TGTGCCAGCAGTTTCCGAAGGAATTCACCCCTCCACTTT. This encodes CASSFRRNSPLHF.

This clonotype was counted between two and nine times. The chain has TRBV12-3 or TRBV12-4 and TRBJ1-4; 7 bases line up with TRBD1. This CDR3 spans 14 amino acids. V lost 6 bases to trimming and J lost 3 bases; unmatched junction nucleotides: 4. CDR3 sequence (DNA): TGTGCCAGCAGGGAACAGGGGCCTAATGAAAAACTGTTTTTT. It yields the protein CASREQGPNEKLFF.

V usage is TRBV9 and J usage is TRBJ1-5; 9 nucleotides agree with TRBD1. This CDR3 comprises 16 residues. With 1 base clipped from V and 5 bases from J, the junction kept 7 bases outside the gene matches. Per the germline V gene, CDR1 is SGDLS and CDR2 is YYNGEE. The CDR3 protein is CASSVPGQGPDQPQHF. In DNA, the CDR3 is TGTGCCAGCAGCGTACCGGGACAGGGCCCGGATCAGCCCCAGCATTTT.

The chain employs TRBV24-1 and TRBJ2-7; D is possibly TRBD2 (6 bases). V lost 11 bases and J 3 bases, leaving 16 bases between the germline ends. Looked up from germline, CDR1 is KGHDR and CDR2 is SFDVKD. CDR3 length equals 13 residues. CDR3 in amino acids: CASLRGRDYEQYV. The DNA of the CDR3 is TGTGCCAGTCTTCGCGGGCGGGACTACGAGCAGTACGTC.